This TCR beta chain originates from a study of blood T cells in healthy people across ages. The CDR3 is made up of 18 amino acids. Losses at the gene ends were 5 bases for V and 2 bases for J; bases not matched to a gene: 12. Germline V lookup: CDR1 MNHEY, CDR2 SMNVEV (reference sequence). Findings and caveats of the study: No conclusive comparison of naive versus antigen-experienced cells was possible with unsorted PBMCs.

Next came a second PCR, run for about 7 to 11 cycles, which used a sample-barcoded 5' primer along with a J-beta primer mix. TCRdb re-derived calls from the 5' RACE reads in MiXCR, one entry per CDR3 protein. The sample records around 1,600,000 distinct CDR3 sequences, approximately 43% being singletons. Isolation recovered at least 6 million PBMCs from every sample. In its sample, this clonotype was seen a few times. What it binds is not known. The gene calls are TRBV27 and TRBJ2-6; 7 positions match TRBD1. The specimen sequenced was blood. The sequence was collected from a woman under 30 in good health. The CDR3: CASSPFLLTGPGANVLTF. The CDR3 coding sequence is TGTGCCAGCAGTCCGTTCCTTCTGACAGGGCCTGGGGCCAACGTCCTGACTTTC.